This T cell receptor beta chain was obtained from a study of cytomegalovirus exposure and HLA in healthy donors. Findings and limits, study-wide: TCR beta chain V- and J-gene trimming was linked, in a later analysis, to a missense variant in DCLRE1C.

Remarks on this clone: Its antigen is currently unknown.

With 5 bases removed from V and 5 bases from J, the gap between germline ends came to 16 bases. The CDR3 covers 14 residues. CDR1 and CDR2 from the germline V gene are MNHEY and SVGAGI. 60 Vbeta and 13 Jbeta primers were used in PCR. The method was immunoSEQ multiplex PCR; TCRdb's version includes in-frame clones alone and lacks a portion of them. In the table there are around 50,000 clones, 60% to 85% of which are singletons. This chain uses TRBV6-5 with TRBJ2-7, with D possibly matching TRBD2 (5 bases). This sequence was found in a man younger than 45 in good health and CMV-seropositive. Specimen: PBMCs. This chain's CDR3 is CASSAREIGDEQYF. Here the CDR3 DNA reads TGTGCCAGCAGTGCCCGGGAAATCGGGGACGAGCAGTACTTC.